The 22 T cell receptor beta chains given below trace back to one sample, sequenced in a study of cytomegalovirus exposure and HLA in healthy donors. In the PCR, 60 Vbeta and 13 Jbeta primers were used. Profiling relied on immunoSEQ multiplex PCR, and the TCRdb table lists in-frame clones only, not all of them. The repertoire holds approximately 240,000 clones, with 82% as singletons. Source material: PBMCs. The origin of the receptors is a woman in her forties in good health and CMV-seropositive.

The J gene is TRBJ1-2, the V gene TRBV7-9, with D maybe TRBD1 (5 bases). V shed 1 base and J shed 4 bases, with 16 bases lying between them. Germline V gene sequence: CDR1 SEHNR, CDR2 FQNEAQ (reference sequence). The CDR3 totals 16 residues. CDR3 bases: TGTGCCAGCAGCTTAGGGTCGGTACGGGGGGGCTATGGCTACACCTTC. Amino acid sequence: CASSLGSVRGGYGYTF.

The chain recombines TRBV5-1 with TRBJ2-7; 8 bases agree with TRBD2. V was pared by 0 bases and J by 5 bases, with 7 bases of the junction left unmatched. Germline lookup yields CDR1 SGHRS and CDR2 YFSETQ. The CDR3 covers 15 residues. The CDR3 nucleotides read TGCGCCAGCAGCTTGGAGCAGCGGGAGATCGACGAGCAGTACTTC. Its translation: CASSLEQREIDEQYF.

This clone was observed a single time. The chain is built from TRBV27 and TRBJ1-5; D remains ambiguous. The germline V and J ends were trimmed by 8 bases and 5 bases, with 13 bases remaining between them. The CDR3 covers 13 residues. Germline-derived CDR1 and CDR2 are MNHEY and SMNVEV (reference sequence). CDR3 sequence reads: CASSNRRDQPQHF. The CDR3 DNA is TGTGCCAGCTCGAACCGGAGAGATCAGCCCCAGCATTTT.

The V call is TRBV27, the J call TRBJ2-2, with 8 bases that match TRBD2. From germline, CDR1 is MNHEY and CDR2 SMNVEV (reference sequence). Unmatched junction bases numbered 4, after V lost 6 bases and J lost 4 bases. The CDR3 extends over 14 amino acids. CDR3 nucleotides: TGTGCCAGCAGGGCGGGGGGCTTCACCGGGGAGCTGTTTTTT. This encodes CASRAGGFTGELFF.

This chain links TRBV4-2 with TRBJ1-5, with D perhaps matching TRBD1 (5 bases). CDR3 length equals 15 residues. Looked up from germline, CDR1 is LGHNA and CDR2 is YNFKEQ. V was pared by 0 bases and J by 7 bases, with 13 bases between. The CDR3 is CASSQDIQVDQPQHF. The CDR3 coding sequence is TGTGCCAGCAGCCAAGATATACAGGTAGACCAGCCCCAGCATTTT.

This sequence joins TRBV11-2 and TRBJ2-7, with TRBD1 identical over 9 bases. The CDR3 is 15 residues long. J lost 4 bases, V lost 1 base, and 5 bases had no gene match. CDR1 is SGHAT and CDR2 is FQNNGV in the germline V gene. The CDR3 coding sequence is TGTGCCAGCAGCTTAGCGAGGGGACAGGGTTACGAGCAGTACTTC. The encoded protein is CASSLARGQGYEQYF.

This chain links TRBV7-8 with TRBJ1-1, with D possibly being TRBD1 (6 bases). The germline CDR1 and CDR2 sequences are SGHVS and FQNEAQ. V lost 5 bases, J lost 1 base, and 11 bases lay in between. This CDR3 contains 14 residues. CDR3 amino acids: CASSLWTENTEAFF. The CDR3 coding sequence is TGTGCCAGCAGCCTTTGGACAGAGAACACTGAAGCTTTCTTT.

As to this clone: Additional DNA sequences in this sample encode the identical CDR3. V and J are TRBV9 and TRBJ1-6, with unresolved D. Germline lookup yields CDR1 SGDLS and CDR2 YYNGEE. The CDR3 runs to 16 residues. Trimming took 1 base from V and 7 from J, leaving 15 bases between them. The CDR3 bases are TGTGCCAGCAGCGTAAGCGGAAGGGAAGTGAATTCACCCCTCCACTTT. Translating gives CASSVSGREVNSPLHF.

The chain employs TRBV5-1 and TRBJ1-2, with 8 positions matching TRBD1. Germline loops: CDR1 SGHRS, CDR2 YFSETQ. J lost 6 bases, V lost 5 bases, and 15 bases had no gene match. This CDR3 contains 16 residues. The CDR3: CASSSSRAGGADGYTF. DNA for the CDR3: TGCGCCAGCAGTTCAAGCAGGGCAGGGGGCGCAGATGGCTACACCTTC.

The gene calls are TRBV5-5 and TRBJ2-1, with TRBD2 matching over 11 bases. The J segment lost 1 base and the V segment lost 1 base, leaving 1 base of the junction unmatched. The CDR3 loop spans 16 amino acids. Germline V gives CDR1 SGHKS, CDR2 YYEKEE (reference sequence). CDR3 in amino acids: CASSLRTSGSYNEQFF. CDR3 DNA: TGTGCCAGCAGCTTGAGGACTAGCGGGTCCTACAATGAGCAGTTCTTC. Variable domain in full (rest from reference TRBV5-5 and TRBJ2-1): DAGVTQSPTHLIKTRGQQVTLRCSPISGHKSVSWYQQVLGQGPQFIFQYYEKEERGRGNFPDRFSARQFPNYSSELNVNALLLGDSALYLCASSLRTSGSYNEQFFGPGTRLTVL.

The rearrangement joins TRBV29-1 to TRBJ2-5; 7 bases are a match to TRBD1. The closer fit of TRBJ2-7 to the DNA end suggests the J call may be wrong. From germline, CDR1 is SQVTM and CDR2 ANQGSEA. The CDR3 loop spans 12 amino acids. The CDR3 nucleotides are TGCAGCGGCCGACAGGGTGGTAGCGAGCAGTACTTC. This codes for CSGRQGGSEQYF.

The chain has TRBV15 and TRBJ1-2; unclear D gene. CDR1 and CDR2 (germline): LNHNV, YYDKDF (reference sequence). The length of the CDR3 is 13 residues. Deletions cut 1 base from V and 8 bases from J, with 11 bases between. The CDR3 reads CATSRVRIQGYTF. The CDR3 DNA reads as TGTGCCACCAGCAGAGTGAGGATTCAAGGCTACACCTTC.

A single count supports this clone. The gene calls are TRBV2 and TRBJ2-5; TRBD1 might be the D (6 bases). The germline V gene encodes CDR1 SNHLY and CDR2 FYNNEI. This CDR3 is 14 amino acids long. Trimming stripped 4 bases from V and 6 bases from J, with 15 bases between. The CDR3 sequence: CASSGGLAGQTQYF. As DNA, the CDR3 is TGTGCCAGCAGTGGGGGGCTAGCCGGGCAGACCCAGTACTTC.

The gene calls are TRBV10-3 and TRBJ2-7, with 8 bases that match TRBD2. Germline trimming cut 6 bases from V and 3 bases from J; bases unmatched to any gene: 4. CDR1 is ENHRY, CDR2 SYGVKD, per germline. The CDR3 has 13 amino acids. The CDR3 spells CAIRVTSGYEQYF. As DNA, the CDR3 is TGTGCCATCAGAGTTACTAGCGGCTACGAGCAGTACTTC.

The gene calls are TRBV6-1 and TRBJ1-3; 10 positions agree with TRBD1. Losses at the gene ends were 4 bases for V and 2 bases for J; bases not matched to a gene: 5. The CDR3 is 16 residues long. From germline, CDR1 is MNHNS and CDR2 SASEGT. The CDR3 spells CASSARGQGTGNTIYF. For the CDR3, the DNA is TGTGCCAGCAGTGCCCGGGGACAGGGGACTGGAAACACCATATATTTT.

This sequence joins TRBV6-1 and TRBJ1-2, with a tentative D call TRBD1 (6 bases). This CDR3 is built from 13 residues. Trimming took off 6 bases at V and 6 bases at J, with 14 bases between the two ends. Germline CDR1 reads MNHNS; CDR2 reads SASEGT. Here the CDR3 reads CASRYVQGDGYTF. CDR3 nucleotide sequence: TGTGCCAGCAGATACGTACAGGGAGATGGCTACACCTTC.

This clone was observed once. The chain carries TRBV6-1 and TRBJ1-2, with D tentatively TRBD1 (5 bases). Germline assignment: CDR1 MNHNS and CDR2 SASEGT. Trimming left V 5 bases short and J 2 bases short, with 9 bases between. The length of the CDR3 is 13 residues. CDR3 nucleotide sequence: TGTGCCAGCAGTATTGACAGAAACTATGGCTACACCTTC. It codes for CASSIDRNYGYTF.

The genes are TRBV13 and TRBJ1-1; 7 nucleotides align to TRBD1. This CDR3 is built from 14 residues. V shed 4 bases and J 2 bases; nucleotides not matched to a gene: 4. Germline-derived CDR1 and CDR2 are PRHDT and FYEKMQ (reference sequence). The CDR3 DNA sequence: TGTGCCAGCAGCTCGGACAGGCCCAACACTGAAGCTTTCTTT. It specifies CASSSDRPNTEAFF.

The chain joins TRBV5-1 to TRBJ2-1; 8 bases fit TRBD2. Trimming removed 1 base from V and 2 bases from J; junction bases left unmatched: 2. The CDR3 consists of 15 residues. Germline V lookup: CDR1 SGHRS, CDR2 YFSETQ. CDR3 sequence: CASSLLTSAYNEQFF. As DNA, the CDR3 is TGCGCCAGCAGCTTGCTGACTAGCGCCTACAATGAGCAGTTCTTC.

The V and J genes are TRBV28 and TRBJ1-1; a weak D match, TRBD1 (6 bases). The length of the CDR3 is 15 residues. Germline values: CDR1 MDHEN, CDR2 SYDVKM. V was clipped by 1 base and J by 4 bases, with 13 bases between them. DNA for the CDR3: TGTGCCAGCAGTTTATACGCAGGGGAGGGCACTGAAGCTTTCTTT. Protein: CASSLYAGEGTEAFF.

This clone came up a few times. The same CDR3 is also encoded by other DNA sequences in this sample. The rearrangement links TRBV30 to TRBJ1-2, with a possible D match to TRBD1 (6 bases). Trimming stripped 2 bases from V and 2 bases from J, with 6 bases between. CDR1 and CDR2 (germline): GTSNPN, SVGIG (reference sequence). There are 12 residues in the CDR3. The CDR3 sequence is CAWSTGNYGYTF. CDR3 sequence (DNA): TGTGCCTGGAGTACAGGGAACTATGGCTACACCTTC.

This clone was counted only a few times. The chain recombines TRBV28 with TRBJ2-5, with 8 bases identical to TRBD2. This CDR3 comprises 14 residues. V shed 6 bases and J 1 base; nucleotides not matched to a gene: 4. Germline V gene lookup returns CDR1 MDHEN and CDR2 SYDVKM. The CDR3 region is CASSNGLAQETQYF. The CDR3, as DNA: TGTGCCAGCAGCAACGGACTAGCCCAAGAGACCCAGTACTTC.